These T cell receptor beta chains were read from a single sample in a study of neurological immune-mediated disorders. MiXCR was run by TCRdb on the 5' RACE reads, yielding one entry per CDR3 protein. The profile shows tens of thousands of distinct CDR3 sequences, roughly 5.6% of them singletons. The source material was PBMCs. The receptor source for this set is a young man with multiple sclerosis. Both conserved end residues are part of each CDR3. The order of the fields is J gene, D gene, V gene, clone size, CDR3 DNA, CDR3 protein. D genes are given only for firm matches. Sizes are listed as once, few, many or a size class.

j_call: TRBJ2-1
d_call: TRBD2
v_call: TRBV7-2
clone_size: many
cdr3_nt: TGTGCCAGCAGCTTGAACCAAGCGGGAGCTGGGGACAATGAGCAGTTCTTC
cdr3_aa: CASSLNQAGAGDNEQFF

j_call: TRBJ2-1
d_call: .
v_call: TRBV20-1
clone_size: many
cdr3_nt: TGCAGTGCTAGAGACCAAACGGACCTACGGGAGCAGTTCTTC
cdr3_aa: CSARDQTDLREQFF

j_call: TRBJ2-7
d_call: .
v_call: TRBV20-1
clone_size: many
cdr3_nt: TGCAGTGCTAATGAACAGGTCAGGCACGAGCAGTACTTC
cdr3_aa: CSANEQVRHEQYF

j_call: TRBJ2-3
d_call: .
v_call: TRBV2
clone_size: few
cdr3_nt: TGTGCCAGCAGCGCAACCCCAGATACGCAGTATTTT
cdr3_aa: CASSATPDTQYF

j_call: TRBJ1-1
d_call: TRBD1
v_call: TRBV27
clone_size: many
cdr3_nt: TGTGCCAGCAGTTTTGGGACAGGGGGCACTGAAGCTTTCTTT
cdr3_aa: CASSFGTGGTEAFF

j_call: TRBJ1-6
d_call: .
v_call: TRBV20-1
clone_size: many
cdr3_nt: TGCAGTGCCAGCACCGGGACAATACCCCTCCACTTT
cdr3_aa: CSASTGTIPLHF

j_call: TRBJ2-1
d_call: .
v_call: TRBV12-3/TRBV12-4
clone_size: many
cdr3_nt: TGTGCCAGCAGGGGGGGGCAGGATGAGCAGTTCTTC
cdr3_aa: CASRGGQDEQFF

j_call: TRBJ2-6
d_call: .
v_call: TRBV5-1
clone_size: few
cdr3_nt: TGCGCCAGCAGCTTGGGCTTCGCCCTCACTGGGGCCAACGTCCTGACTTTC
cdr3_aa: CASSLGFALTGANVLTF

j_call: TRBJ2-2
d_call: .
v_call: TRBV9
clone_size: many
cdr3_nt: TGTGCCAGCAGCGTAGAGGCAGAAAGCACCGGGGAGCTGTTTTTT
cdr3_aa: CASSVEAESTGELFF

j_call: TRBJ2-5
d_call: TRBD1
v_call: TRBV3-1
clone_size: many
cdr3_nt: TGTGCCAGCAGCCCCCGTGGGACAGGGGAAGAGACCCAGTACTTC
cdr3_aa: CASSPRGTGEETQYF

j_call: TRBJ1-1
d_call: .
v_call: TRBV6-6
clone_size: many
cdr3_nt: TGTGCCAGCACCCCTTTGATTTGGGGGAACACTGAAGCTTTCTTT
cdr3_aa: CASTPLIWGNTEAFF

j_call: TRBJ1-6
d_call: TRBD1
v_call: TRBV12-3/TRBV12-4
clone_size: few
cdr3_nt: TGTGCCAGCAGTTTCCGGGACAGGATTTCACCCCTCAACTTT
cdr3_aa: CASSFRDRISPLNF

j_call: TRBJ1-2
d_call: TRBD1
v_call: TRBV20-1
clone_size: many
cdr3_nt: TGCAGTGCCTTGGGACAGGACGGCTACACCTTC
cdr3_aa: CSALGQDGYTF

j_call: TRBJ1-1
d_call: .
v_call: TRBV29-1
clone_size: many
cdr3_nt: TGCAGCGTTTCCGAACGGGGTGAAGCTTTCTTT
cdr3_aa: CSVSERGEAFF

j_call: TRBJ1-2
d_call: .
v_call: TRBV20-1
clone_size: many
cdr3_nt: TGCAGTGCTAGAGATGGGGCGGGTAACTATGGCTACACCTTC
cdr3_aa: CSARDGAGNYGYTF

j_call: TRBJ1-5
d_call: .
v_call: TRBV27
clone_size: many
cdr3_nt: TGTGCCAGCAGTTTATCGGGGCGGACTAATCAGCCCCAGCATTTT
cdr3_aa: CASSLSGRTNQPQHF

j_call: TRBJ2-3
d_call: TRBD2
v_call: TRBV20-1
clone_size: many
cdr3_nt: TGCAGTGCTAGTCTTACTAGCGGGACTGATACGCAGTATTTT
cdr3_aa: CSASLTSGTDTQYF

j_call: TRBJ2-7
d_call: TRBD2
v_call: TRBV13
clone_size: few
cdr3_nt: TGTGCCAGCAGCCATTCGGGAATAGCGGGAGAAGAGCAGTACTTC
cdr3_aa: CASSHSGIAGEEQYF

j_call: TRBJ2-1
d_call: .
v_call: TRBV12-3/TRBV12-4
clone_size: many
cdr3_nt: TGTGCCAGCAGTTTAGGAGGGCCTCAGTTCTTC
cdr3_aa: CASSLGGPQFF

j_call: TRBJ1-5
d_call: TRBD1
v_call: TRBV6-2/TRBV6-3
clone_size: many
cdr3_nt: TGTGCCAGCAGTACGACAGGGTCCCACTATCAGCCCCAGCATTTT
cdr3_aa: CASSTTGSHYQPQHF

j_call: TRBJ1-2
d_call: .
v_call: TRBV29-1
clone_size: many
cdr3_nt: TGCAGCGTGGGGAAAGGGCACTATGGCTACACCTTC
cdr3_aa: CSVGKGHYGYTF

j_call: TRBJ2-2
d_call: .
v_call: TRBV27
clone_size: many
cdr3_nt: TGTGCCAGCAGTTTTGGCACTAGGAACACCGGGGAGCTGTTTTTT
cdr3_aa: CASSFGTRNTGELFF

j_call: TRBJ2-2
d_call: .
v_call: TRBV6-5
clone_size: many
cdr3_nt: TGTGCCAGCAGGGATCTAACGAACACCGGGGAGCTGTTTTTT
cdr3_aa: CASRDLTNTGELFF

j_call: TRBJ2-1
d_call: .
v_call: TRBV12-3/TRBV12-4
clone_size: few
cdr3_nt: TGTGCCAGCAGTCGCTCCACCAGCAGGGGCCAGCAGTTCTTC
cdr3_aa: CASSRSTSRGQQFF

j_call: TRBJ2-5
d_call: .
v_call: TRBV7-8
clone_size: many
cdr3_nt: TGTGCCAGCAGCTTAGTGGCCTCCCAAGAGACCCAGTACTTC
cdr3_aa: CASSLVASQETQYF

j_call: TRBJ1-2
d_call: TRBD1
v_call: TRBV4-3
clone_size: many
cdr3_nt: TGCGCCAGCAGCCAACGGACAGGGGTCTATGGCTACACCTTC
cdr3_aa: CASSQRTGVYGYTF

j_call: TRBJ2-4
d_call: .
v_call: TRBV20-1
clone_size: many
cdr3_nt: TGCAGTGTCGCTAACGGGTTCCAAAACATTCAGTACTTC
cdr3_aa: CSVANGFQNIQYF

j_call: TRBJ2-2
d_call: .
v_call: TRBV9
clone_size: many
cdr3_nt: TGTGCCAGCAGCGTGGGGGGCGGAACCGGGGAGCTGTTTTTT
cdr3_aa: CASSVGGGTGELFF

j_call: TRBJ1-2
d_call: .
v_call: TRBV7-3
clone_size: many
cdr3_nt: TGTGCCAGCAGCTTAGGGGGGGCCAACTATGGCTACACCTTC
cdr3_aa: CASSLGGANYGYTF

j_call: TRBJ2-7
d_call: .
v_call: TRBV12-3/TRBV12-4
clone_size: many
cdr3_nt: TGTGCCAGCACCTGGGGGCGCGAGCAGTACTTC
cdr3_aa: CASTWGREQYF

j_call: TRBJ2-7
d_call: TRBD2
v_call: TRBV6-5
clone_size: many
cdr3_nt: TGTGCCAGCAGCCCGCCGGGACTAGCGTCCCACGAGCAGTACTTC
cdr3_aa: CASSPPGLASHEQYF